The clone carrying this T cell receptor beta chain was counted a few times. Antigen unknown. Relying on iRepertoire HTBI primers and Arm-PCR of CDR3 regions, the team built TCR beta libraries. MiXCR was run by TCRdb on the multiplex PCR reads, yielding one entry per CDR3 protein. The data show about 470,000 distinct CDR3 sequences, less than 25% seen once. The record originates from a study of regulatory T cells in long-lasting Graves disease. General observations from the study: Persistent disease showed a preference for TRBV28, TRBJ1-2 and TRBJ2-5. Among persistent patients, a larger number of public clonotypes were shared (about 3,000) than among newly diagnosed patients (about 1,000).

The CDR3 has 14 residues. Germline V CDR1 and CDR2: SEHNR, FQNEAQ (reference sequence). The ends were cut back, 0 bases at V and 6 bases at J, with 11 bases in the middle. Time point of the sample: persistent/refractory GD, antithyroid drugs over 5 years with positive TRAb. PBMCs provided the RNA from which the TCR library was made. The patient group derived from an endocrinology department in Xi'an, China. The source of this sequence is a female donor with Graves disease. The chain is built from TRBV7-9 and TRBJ1-2; D is ambiguous. The sequences come from peripheral blood mononuclear cells (PBMCs), collected when the disease was refractory, from a patient treated with antithyroid drugs. The CDR3 protein is CASSLAAPSDGYTF. The CDR3 DNA reads as TGTGCCAGCAGCTTAGCGGCCCCCTCGGATGGCTACACCTTC.